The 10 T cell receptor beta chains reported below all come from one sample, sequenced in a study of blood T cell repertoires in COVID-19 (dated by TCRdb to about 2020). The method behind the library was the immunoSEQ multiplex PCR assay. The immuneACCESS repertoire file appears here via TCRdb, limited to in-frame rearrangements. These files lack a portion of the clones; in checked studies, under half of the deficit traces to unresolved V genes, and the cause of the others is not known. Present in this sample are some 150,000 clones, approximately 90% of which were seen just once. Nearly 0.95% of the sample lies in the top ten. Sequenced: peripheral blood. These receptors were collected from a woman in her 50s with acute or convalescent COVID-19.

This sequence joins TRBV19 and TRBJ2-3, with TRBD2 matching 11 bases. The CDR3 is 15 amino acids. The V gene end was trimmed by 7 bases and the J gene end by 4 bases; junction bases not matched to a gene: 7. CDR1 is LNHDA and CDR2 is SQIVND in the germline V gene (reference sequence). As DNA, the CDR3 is TGTGCCAGTATTCCTAGCGGGGGGCTGGCAGATACGCAGTATTTT. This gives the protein CASIPSGGLADTQYF.

CDR3 amino acids: CASSFGHDTGELFF. The CDR3 region has the DNA TGCGCCAGCAGCTTTGGACACGACACCGGGGAGCTGTTTTTT. The rearrangement links TRBV5-1 to TRBJ2-2; TRBD1 is a possible D gene (5 bases). The CDR3 has 14 amino acids. Trimming took 2 bases from V and 3 from J, leaving 8 bases between them. The V gene's germline CDR1 is SGHRS and CDR2 YFSETQ.

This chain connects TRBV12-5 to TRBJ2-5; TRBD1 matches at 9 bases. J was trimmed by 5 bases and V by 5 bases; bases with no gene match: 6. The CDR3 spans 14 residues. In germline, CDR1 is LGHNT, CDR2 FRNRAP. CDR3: CASGPGQGRETQYF. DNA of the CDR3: TGTGCTAGTGGTCCGGGACAGGGTAGGGAGACCCAGTACTTC.

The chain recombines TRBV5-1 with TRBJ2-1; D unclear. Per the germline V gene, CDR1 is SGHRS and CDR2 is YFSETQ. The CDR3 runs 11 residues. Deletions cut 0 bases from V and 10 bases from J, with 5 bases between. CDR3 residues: CASSLGPEQFF. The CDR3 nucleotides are TGCGCCAGCAGCTTGGGGCCCGAGCAGTTCTTC.

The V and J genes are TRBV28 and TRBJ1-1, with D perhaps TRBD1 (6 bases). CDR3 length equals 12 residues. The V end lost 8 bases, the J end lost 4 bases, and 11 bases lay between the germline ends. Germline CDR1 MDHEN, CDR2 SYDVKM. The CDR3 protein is CASQGQVTEAFF. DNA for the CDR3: TGTGCCAGCCAGGGGCAGGTCACTGAAGCTTTCTTT.

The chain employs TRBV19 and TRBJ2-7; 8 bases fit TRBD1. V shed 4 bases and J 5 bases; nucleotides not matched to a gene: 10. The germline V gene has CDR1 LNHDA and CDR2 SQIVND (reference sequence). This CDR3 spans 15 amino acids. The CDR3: CASSTHLDRGDEQYF. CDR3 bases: TGTGCCAGTAGTACCCACCTCGACAGGGGAGACGAGCAGTACTTC.

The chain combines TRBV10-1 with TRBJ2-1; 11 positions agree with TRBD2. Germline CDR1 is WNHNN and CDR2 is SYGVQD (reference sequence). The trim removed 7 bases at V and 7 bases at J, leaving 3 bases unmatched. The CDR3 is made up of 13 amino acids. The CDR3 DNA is TGCGCCAGCAAGACTAGCGGGACGAATGAGCAGTTCTTC. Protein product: CASKTSGTNEQFF.

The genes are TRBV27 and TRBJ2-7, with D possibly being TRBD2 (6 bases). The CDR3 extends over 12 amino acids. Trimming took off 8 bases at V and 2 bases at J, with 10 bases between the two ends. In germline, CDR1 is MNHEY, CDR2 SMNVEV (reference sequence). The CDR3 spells CASLGGTYEQYF. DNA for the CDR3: TGTGCCAGCCTCGGAGGGACCTACGAGCAGTACTTC.

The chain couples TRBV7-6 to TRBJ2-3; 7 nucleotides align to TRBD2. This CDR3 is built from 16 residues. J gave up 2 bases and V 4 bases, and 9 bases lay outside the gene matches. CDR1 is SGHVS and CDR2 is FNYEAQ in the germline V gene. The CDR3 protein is CASSWGGGRPTDTQYF. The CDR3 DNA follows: TGTGCCAGCAGCTGGGGGGGTGGGCGCCCCACAGATACGCAGTATTTT. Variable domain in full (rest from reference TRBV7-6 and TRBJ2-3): GAGVSQSPRYKVTKRGQDVALRCDPISGHVSLYWYRQALGQGPEFLTYFNYEAQQDKSGLPNDRFSAERPEGSISTLTIQRTEQRDSAMYRCASSWGGGRPTDTQYFGPGTRLTVL.

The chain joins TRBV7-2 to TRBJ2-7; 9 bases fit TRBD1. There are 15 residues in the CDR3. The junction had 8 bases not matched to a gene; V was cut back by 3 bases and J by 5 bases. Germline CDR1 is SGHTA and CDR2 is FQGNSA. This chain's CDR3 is CASSFTGTGSNEQYF. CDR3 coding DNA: TGTGCCAGCAGCTTCACCGGGACAGGGAGCAACGAGCAGTACTTC.